This TCR beta chain was sequenced during a study of blood T cell repertoires in COVID-19. About the research overall: Nucleic acid was either cDNA or gDNA, and it came from T cells, B-cell-depleted T cells, or PBMCs.

TCRdb's table, derived via immunoSEQ multiplex PCR, lists solely in-frame clones and lacks some. The sample consists of more than 400,000 clones, around 90% of them appearing once. Looked up from germline, CDR1 is SGDLS and CDR2 is YYNGEE. This CDR3 comprises 16 residues. V lost 2 bases and J lost 6; bases outside the gene matches: 5. Adults between roughly 18 and 89 years of age took part from about 24 US areas. Participants reported their clinical history, and cohort assignment relied on those reports. Before being deemed recovered, Cohort 3 donors had two negative PCRs, clearance, or symptom resolution.

This receptor was identified in a woman between 18 and 29 years old who had recovered from COVID-19. The sequencing sample was made of PBMCs or T cells enriched from blood (not recorded which). The chain carries TRBV9 and TRBJ2-3; 14 bases map to TRBD2. The CDR3 DNA reads TGTGCCAGCAGCGTGACTAGCGGGGGGGCCCCCGATACGCAGTATTTT. This gives the protein CASSVTSGGAPDTQYF.